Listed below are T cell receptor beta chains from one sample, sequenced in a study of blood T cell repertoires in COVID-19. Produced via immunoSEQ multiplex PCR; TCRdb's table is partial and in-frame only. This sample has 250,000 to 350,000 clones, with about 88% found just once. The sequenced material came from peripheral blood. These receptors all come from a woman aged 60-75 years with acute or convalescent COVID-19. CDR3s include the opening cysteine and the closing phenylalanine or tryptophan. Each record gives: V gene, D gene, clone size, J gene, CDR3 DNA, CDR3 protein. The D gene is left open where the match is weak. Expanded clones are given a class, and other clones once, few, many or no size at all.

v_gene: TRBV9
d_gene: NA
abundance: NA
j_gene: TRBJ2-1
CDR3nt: TGTGCCAGCAGTCGGGGCAATGAGCAGTTCTTC
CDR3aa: CASSRGNEQFF

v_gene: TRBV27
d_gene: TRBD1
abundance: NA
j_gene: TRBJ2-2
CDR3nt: TGTGCCAGCAGTAACCGGGACAGTAACACCGGGGAGCTGTTTTTT
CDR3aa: CASSNRDSNTGELFF

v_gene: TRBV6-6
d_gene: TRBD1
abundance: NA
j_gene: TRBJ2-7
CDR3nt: TGTGCCAGCAGTTACGGGACAGGGCCCTTATACGAGCAGTACTTC
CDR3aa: CASSYGTGPLYEQYF

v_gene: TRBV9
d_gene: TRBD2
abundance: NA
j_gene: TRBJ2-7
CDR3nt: TGTGCCAGCAGCGTAGGGCCGCTAGCGGGTGGATCCTACGAGCAGTACTTC
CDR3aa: CASSVGPLAGGSYEQYF

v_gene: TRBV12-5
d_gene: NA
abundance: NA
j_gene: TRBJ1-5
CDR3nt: TGTGCTAGTGGCGCAGGCAGGAATCAGCCCCAGCATTTT
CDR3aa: CASGAGRNQPQHF

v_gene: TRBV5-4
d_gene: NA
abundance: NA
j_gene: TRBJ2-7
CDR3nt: TGTGCCAGCAGCTTAGTGTCCGCGGGACAGGAGCAGTACTTC
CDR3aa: CASSLVSAGQEQYF

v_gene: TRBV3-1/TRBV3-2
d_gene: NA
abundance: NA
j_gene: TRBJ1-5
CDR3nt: TGTGCCAGCAGCCAAGGCGGGGCTGGCTTGGAAGGTCAGCCCCAGCATTTT
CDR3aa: CASSQGGAGLEGQPQHF

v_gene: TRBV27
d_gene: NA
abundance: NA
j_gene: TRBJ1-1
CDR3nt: TGTGCCAGCAGTTTACGGGGGATCACTGAAGCTTTCTTT
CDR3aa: CASSLRGITEAFF

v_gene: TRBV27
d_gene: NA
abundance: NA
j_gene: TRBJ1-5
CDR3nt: TGTGCCAGCAGTTTAGCCGCGGGGCCCCAGCATTTT
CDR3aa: CASSLAAGPQHF

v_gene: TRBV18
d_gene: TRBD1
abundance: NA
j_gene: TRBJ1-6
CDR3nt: TGTGCCAGCTCCCTACGTGGGGACAGCTACTATAATTCACCCCTCCACTTT
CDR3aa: CASSLRGDSYYNSPLHF

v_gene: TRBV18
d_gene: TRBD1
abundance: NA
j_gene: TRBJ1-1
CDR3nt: TGTGCCAGCTCACTCTTCAAACCGGGACAGGGGACTGAAGCTTTCTTT
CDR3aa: CASSLFKPGQGTEAFF

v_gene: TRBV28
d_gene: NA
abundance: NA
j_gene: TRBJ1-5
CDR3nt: TGTGCCAGCAGCCAAGGGGTTATTGAGCAGCCCCAGCATTTT
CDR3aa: CASSQGVIEQPQHF

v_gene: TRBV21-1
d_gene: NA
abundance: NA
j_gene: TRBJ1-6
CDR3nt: TGTGCCAGCAGCCCACTCACCCGGACAGGGCCTTTTTCACCCCTCCACTTT
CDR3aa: CASSPLTRTGPFSPLHF

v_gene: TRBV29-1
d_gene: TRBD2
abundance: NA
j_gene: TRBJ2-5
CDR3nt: TGCAGCGCCATAGCGGGGGGACGATTTACCCCACAAGAGACCCAGTACTTC
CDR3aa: CSAIAGGRFTPQETQYF

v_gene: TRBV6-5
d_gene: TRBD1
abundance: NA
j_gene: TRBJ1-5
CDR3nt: TGTGCCAGCTCAGACAGGGCTAATCAGCCCCAGCATTTT
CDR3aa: CASSDRANQPQHF

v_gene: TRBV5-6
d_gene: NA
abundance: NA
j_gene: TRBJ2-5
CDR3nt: TGTGCCAGCAGCCTCCAAGAGACCCAGTACTTC
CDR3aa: CASSLQETQYF

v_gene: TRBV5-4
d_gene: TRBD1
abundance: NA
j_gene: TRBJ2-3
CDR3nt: TGTGCCAGCAGCTTGTCGGCAGGGGGCGAATATTTT
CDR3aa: CASSLSAGGEYF

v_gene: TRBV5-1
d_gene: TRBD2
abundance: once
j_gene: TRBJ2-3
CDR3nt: TGCGCCAGCAGCTTGGGTTCGGGAGGGGTAGATACGCAGTATTTT
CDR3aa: CASSLGSGGVDTQYF

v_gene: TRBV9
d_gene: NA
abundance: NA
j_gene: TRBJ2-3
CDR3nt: TGTGCCAGCAGCGTAGAGGGGATACGAACAGATACGCAGTATTTT
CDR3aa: CASSVEGIRTDTQYF

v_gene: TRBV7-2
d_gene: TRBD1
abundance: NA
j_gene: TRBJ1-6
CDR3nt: TGTGCCAGCAGCAAGGGACAGGGAGTTTCACCCCTCCACTTT
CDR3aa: CASSKGQGVSPLHF

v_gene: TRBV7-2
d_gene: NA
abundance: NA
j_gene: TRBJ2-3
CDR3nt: TGTGCCAGCAGCTTAGCGGCCGGACAGTCGTTGACAGATACGCAGTATTTT
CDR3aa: CASSLAAGQSLTDTQYF

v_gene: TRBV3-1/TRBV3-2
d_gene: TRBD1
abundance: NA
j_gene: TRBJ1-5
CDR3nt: TGTGCCAGCAGCCAAGATGGGACAGGGGGTCAGCCCCAGCATTTT
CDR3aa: CASSQDGTGGQPQHF

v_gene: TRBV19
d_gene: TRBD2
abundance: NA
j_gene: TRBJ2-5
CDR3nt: TGTGCCAGTACCCTGGGCGGGGGATCGGGAGAGACCCAGTACTTC
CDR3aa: CASTLGGGSGETQYF

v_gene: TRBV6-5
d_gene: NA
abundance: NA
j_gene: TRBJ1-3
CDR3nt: TGTGCCAGCAGTCCGCAGGGGTCTGGAAACACCATATATTTT
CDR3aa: CASSPQGSGNTIYF

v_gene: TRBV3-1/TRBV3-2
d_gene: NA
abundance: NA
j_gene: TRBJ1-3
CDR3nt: TGTGCCAGCAGTCCGGGGACTGGAAACACCATATATTTT
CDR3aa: CASSPGTGNTIYF

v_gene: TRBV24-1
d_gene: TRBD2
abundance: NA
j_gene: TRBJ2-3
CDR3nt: TGTGCCACCAGTGACCCCTTTAGCGGGAGCACAGATACGCAGTATTTT
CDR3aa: CATSDPFSGSTDTQYF

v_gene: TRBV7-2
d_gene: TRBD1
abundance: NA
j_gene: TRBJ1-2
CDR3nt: TGTGCCAGCAGCTACCTGACAGGGGCTAACTATGGCTACACCTTC
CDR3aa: CASSYLTGANYGYTF

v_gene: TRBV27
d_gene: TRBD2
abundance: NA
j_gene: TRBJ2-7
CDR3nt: TGTGCCAGCAGTTTAGGGCGGGGGTCCTACGAGCAGTACTTC
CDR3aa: CASSLGRGSYEQYF

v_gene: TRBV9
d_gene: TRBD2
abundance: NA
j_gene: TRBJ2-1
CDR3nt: TGTGCCAGCAGCAGAGACCTCCGCGGGGGGGCCCCTGAGCAGTTCTTC
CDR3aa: CASSRDLRGGAPEQFF

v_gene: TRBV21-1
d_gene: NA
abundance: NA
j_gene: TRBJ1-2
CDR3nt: TGTGCCAGCAGCATTTCGACAGGGGCTAACTATGGCTACACCTTC
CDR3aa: CASSISTGANYGYTF

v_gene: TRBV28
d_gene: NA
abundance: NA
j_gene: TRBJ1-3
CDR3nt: TGTGCCAGCAGTTCCGCAGGTTACTCTGGAAACACCATATATTTT
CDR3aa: CASSSAGYSGNTIYF

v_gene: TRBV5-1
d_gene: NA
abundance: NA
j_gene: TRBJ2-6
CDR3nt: TGCGCCAGCAGCTTCAGTTTACTACCTGGGGCCAACGTCCTGACTTTC
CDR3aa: CASSFSLLPGANVLTF

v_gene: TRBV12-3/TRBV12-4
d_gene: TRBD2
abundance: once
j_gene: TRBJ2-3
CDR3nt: TGTGCCAGCGCTCTAGCGGGGGTAGATACGCAGTATTTT
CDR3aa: CASALAGVDTQYF

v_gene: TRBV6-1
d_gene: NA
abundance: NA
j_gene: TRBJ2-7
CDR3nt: TGTGCCAGCAGTGATCCCAGGGGAAAGTACGAGCAGTACTTC
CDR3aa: CASSDPRGKYEQYF

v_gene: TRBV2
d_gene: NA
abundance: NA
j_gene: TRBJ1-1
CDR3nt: TGTGCCAGCAGCGGTGACGGGAGGGAAGCTTTCTTT
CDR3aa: CASSGDGREAFF

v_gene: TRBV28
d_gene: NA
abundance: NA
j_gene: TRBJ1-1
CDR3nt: TGTGCCAGCAAAGGGGTGAACACTGAAGCTTTCTTT
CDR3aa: CASKGVNTEAFF

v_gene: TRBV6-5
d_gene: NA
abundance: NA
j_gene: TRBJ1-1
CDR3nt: TGTGCCAGCAGTTACTCGAGAGGGAACACTGAAGCTTTCTTT
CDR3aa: CASSYSRGNTEAFF

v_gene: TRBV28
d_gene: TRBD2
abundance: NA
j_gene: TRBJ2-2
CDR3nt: TGTGCCAGCAAGAGGGTAGCGGGGACCGGGGAGCTGTTTTTT
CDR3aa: CASKRVAGTGELFF

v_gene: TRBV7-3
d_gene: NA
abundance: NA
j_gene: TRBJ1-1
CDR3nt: TGTGCCAGCAGCTTAACGGGGTCGCAGGAGGAAGGAGGGGCTTTCTTT
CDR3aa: CASSLTGSQEEGGAFF

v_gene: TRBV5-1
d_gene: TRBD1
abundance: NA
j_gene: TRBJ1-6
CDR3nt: TGCGCCAGCAGCTCGACAGGGGCGAGTAATTCACCCCTCCACTTT
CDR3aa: CASSSTGASNSPLHF

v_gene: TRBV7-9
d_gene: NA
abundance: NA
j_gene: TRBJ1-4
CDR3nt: TGTGCCAGCAGCTTAGCTGGCCGGGGTGGGAAACTGTTTTTT
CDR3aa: CASSLAGRGGKLFF

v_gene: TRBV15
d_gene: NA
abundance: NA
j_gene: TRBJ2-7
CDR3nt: TGTGCCACCAGCAGAGATCGTGGGCAGTACGAGCAGTACTTC
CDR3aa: CATSRDRGQYEQYF

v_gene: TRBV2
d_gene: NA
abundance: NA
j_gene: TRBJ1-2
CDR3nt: TGTGCCAGCAGTGTGGGCAGGAACTATGGCTACACCTTC
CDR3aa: CASSVGRNYGYTF

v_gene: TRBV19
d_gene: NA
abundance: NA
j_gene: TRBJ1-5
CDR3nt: TGTGCCAGTACTGCGACTGGCGCGGGCCAGCCCCAGCATTTT
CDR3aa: CASTATGAGQPQHF

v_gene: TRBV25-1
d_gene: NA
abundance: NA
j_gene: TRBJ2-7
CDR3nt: TGTGCCAGCAGTGAACCGGGAACCTACGAGCAGTACTTC
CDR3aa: CASSEPGTYEQYF

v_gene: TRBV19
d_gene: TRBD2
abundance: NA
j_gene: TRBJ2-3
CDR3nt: TGTGCCAGTAGCACACCAAGGGGAGGGGGCACAGATACGCAGTATTTT
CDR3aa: CASSTPRGGGTDTQYF

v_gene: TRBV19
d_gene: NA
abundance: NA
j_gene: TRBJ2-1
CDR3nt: TGTGCCAGTACCAAAAGTAGTTACAATGAGCAGTTCTTC
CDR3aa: CASTKSSYNEQFF

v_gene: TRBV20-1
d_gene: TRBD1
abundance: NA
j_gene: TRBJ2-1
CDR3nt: TGCGGCCTACGACAGGGGAATGAGCAGTTCTTC
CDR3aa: CGLRQGNEQFF

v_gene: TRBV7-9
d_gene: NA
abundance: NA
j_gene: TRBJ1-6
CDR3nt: TGTGCCAGCAGCTTAGCCCAACTAAGTGGTCGTAATTCACCCCTCCACTTT
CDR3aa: CASSLAQLSGRNSPLHF

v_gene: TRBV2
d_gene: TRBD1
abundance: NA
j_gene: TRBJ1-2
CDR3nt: TGTGCCAGCACGGGACAGCAGATTATTTTTTCCGGCTACACCTTC
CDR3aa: CASTGQQIIFSGYTF

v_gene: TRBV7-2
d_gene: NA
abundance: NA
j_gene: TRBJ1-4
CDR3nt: TGTGCCAGCAGCCAACGGCTCCCAGGGGTGAATGAAAAACTGTTTTTT
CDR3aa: CASSQRLPGVNEKLFF

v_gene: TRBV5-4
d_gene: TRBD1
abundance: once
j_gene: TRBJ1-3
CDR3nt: TGTGCCAGCAGCTGGGGTGGGACAGGGGGAAACACCATATATTTT
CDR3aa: CASSWGGTGGNTIYF

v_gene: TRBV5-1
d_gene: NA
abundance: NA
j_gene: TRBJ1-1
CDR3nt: TGCGCCAGCAGCTTGGTTGCAGGGGAGGGAAACACTGAAGCTTTCTTT
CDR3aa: CASSLVAGEGNTEAFF

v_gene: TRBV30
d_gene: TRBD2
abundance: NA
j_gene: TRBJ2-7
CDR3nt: TGTGCCTGGAGGAGGGGGCCTAGCGGGAGTCTGTACGAGCAGTACTTC
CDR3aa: CAWRRGPSGSLYEQYF

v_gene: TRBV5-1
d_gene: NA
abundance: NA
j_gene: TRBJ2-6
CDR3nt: TGCGCCAGCAGCTTCCGCTCTGGGGCCAACGTCCTGACTTTC
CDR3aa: CASSFRSGANVLTF